A selection of T cell receptor beta chains follows, all from one sample in a study of cytomegalovirus exposure and HLA in healthy donors. The repertoire was sequenced with immunoSEQ multiplex PCR; TCRdb's copy has only in-frame clones and lacks some. The sample has some 98,000 clones, over 65% seen once. The sequencing input was PBMCs. The source of these receptors is a human donor in good health. The CDR3 runs from the conserved cysteine through the conserved F or W. The D gene is left open where the match is weak. The size field is filled for only some rows; it gives once, few, many or a size class.

abundance	v_gene	j_gene	d_gene	CDR3nt	CDR3aa
NA	TRBV9	TRBJ2-2	NA	TGTGCCAGCGCCACGACAGGATCCGGCGGGGAGCTGTTTTTT	CASATTGSGGELFF
NA	TRBV18	TRBJ2-5	TRBD1	TGTGCCAGCTCAGCTGAACCGGGACAGGGAGAGACCCAGTACTTC	CASSAEPGQGETQYF
NA	TRBV7-2	TRBJ2-7	TRBD2	TGTGCCAGCAGCCTACAAGGGACTAGCGGGAGGGCTAACTACGAGCAGTACTTC	CASSLQGTSGRANYEQYF
once	TRBV19	TRBJ1-1	NA	TGTGCCAGTAGTATGGTAGGGGGCACTGAAGCTTTCTTT	CASSMVGGTEAFF
few	TRBV6-1	TRBJ2-6	TRBD2	TGTGCCAGCAGTGAAGGGACTAGCGGGAGTAGTGGGGCCAACGTCCTGACTTTC	CASSEGTSGSSGANVLTF
NA	TRBV5-4	TRBJ2-6	NA	TGTGCCAGCAGCTCAGGGACACTAAGCTCTGGGGCCAACGTCCTGACTTTC	CASSSGTLSSGANVLTF
NA	TRBV5-4	TRBJ2-3	TRBD2	TGTGCCAGCAGCTGGGGAGGACTAGCGGACACAGATACGCAGTATTTT	CASSWGGLADTDTQYF
NA	TRBV5-5	TRBJ2-1	TRBD2	TGTGCCAGCAGCTTGGGGGGCGGGAGGGGGTTAGATGAGCAGTTCTTC	CASSLGGGRGLDEQFF
few	TRBV28	TRBJ2-7	NA	TGTGCCAGCAGTGCGGTGACAGTGGGTATCGGCGAGCAGTACTTC	CASSAVTVGIGEQYF
NA	TRBV11-1	TRBJ1-2	NA	TGTGCCAGCAGCTCCCCAGCGTACAGGGATGGCTACACCTTC	CASSSPAYRDGYTF
NA	TRBV19	TRBJ1-1	NA	TGTGCCAGTAGGAGTGCAGGGGAAGCTTTCTTT	CASRSAGEAFF
NA	TRBV29-1	TRBJ1-2	TRBD1	TGCAGCGTTGCCGGGACAGGGGGCATCACTAACTATGGCTACACCTTC	CSVAGTGGITNYGYTF
NA	TRBV9	TRBJ2-7	TRBD1	TGTGCCAGCAGCGTAGAATGGGACAGGGTCTACGAGCAGTACTTC	CASSVEWDRVYEQYF
few	TRBV27	TRBJ1-5	TRBD1	TGTGCCAGCACCACAGGGGCGGGGCCCCAGCATTTT	CASTTGAGPQHF
NA	TRBV14	TRBJ2-2	NA	TGTGCCAGCAGCCAACTGGCAGGGACCGGGGAGCTGTTTTTT	CASSQLAGTGELFF
once	TRBV7-9	TRBJ1-5	NA	TGTGCCAGCAGCTTACGAGGAGAGAATCAGCCCCAGCATTTT	CASSLRGENQPQHF
NA	TRBV29-1	TRBJ2-1	TRBD1	TGCAGCGTTGTTGGTAGGACAGGGGGTATAGGCAATGAGCAGTTCTTC	CSVVGRTGGIGNEQFF
NA	TRBV18	TRBJ2-1	NA	TGTGCCAGCTCACCGGACTTACTAGACAATGAGCAGTTCTTC	CASSPDLLDNEQFF
NA	TRBV20-1	TRBJ1-1	NA	TGCAGTGAGAGTACTGAAGCTTTCTTT	CSESTEAFF
NA	TRBV5-5	TRBJ1-5	NA	TGTGCCAGCAGCACCCGAGGGGCGGGAAATCAGCCCCAGCATTTT	CASSTRGAGNQPQHF
NA	TRBV7-9	TRBJ2-7	TRBD2	TGTGCCAGCAGCCCTGCACTAGCGGGGGTCTACGAGCAGTACTTC	CASSPALAGVYEQYF
NA	TRBV28	TRBJ1-1	NA	TGTGCCAGCAGTTCCCCCGGACAGCCCAACACTGAAGCTTTCTTT	CASSSPGQPNTEAFF
NA	TRBV10-3	TRBJ1-1	NA	TGTGCCATCATGACCAGGGAACCAGCTTTCTTT	CAIMTREPAFF
NA	TRBV5-6	TRBJ1-1	NA	TGTGCCAGCAGCTTAACCGGGCCTAGGGGCACTGAAGCTTTCTTT	CASSLTGPRGTEAFF
NA	TRBV28	TRBJ2-5	TRBD2	TGTGCCAGCGGGGCTAAGGGACTAGATCAAGAGACCCAGTACTTC	CASGAKGLDQETQYF
NA	TRBV5-4	TRBJ2-5	TRBD1	TGTGCCAGCAGCCCGACAGGGGGGGAGACCCAGTACTTC	CASSPTGGETQYF
NA	TRBV27	TRBJ2-7	NA	TGTGCCAGCAGCCTATCCGACTCCTACGAGCAGTACTTC	CASSLSDSYEQYF
NA	TRBV30	TRBJ2-5	NA	TGTGCCTGGATGGTGCTGGGGGGGCCCCAAGAGACCCAGTACTTC	CAWMVLGGPQETQYF
NA	TRBV28	TRBJ1-5	NA	TGTGCCAGCAGTTCTCTGGGCGGGCAGCCCCAGCATTTT	CASSSLGGQPQHF
NA	TRBV4-3	TRBJ2-3	NA	TGCGCCAGCAGCCAAGGAATAACGGGGGAGGATACGCAGTATTTT	CASSQGITGEDTQYF
once	TRBV30	TRBJ2-7	NA	TGTGCCTGGAGTGTACTAGGAGACTACTACGAGCAGTACTTC	CAWSVLGDYYEQYF
once	TRBV19	TRBJ2-2	TRBD1	TGTGCCAGTAGTATGGGCAGGGGGACCGGGGAGCTGTTTTTT	CASSMGRGTGELFF
NA	TRBV7-9	TRBJ2-5	TRBD2	TGTGCCAGCAGCTTAGCAGACAGGACTAGCGGGTACCAAGAGACCCAGTACTTC	CASSLADRTSGYQETQYF
NA	TRBV4-1	TRBJ1-4	NA	TGCGCCAGCAGCCAAAGCCGGGGGACTAATGAAAAACTGTTTTTT	CASSQSRGTNEKLFF
once	TRBV4-3	TRBJ2-7	NA	TGCGCCAGCAGCCAAGTGTTGTCAGCGACACCCCGGGGTGCTTACGAGCAGTACTTC	CASSQVLSATPRGAYEQYF
NA	TRBV10-1	TRBJ2-2	TRBD1	TGCGCCAGCAGCCCCTTAACAGGGGTTACCGGGGAGCTGTTTTTT	CASSPLTGVTGELFF
NA	TRBV14	TRBJ1-4	NA	TGTGCCAGCAGCCCGTTTGAGGGGAGGGCGACTAATGAAAAACTGTTTTTT	CASSPFEGRATNEKLFF
NA	TRBV6-5	TRBJ2-1	TRBD1	TGTGCCAGCAGTCCCCGTTGGACAGGGGACAATGAGCAGTTCTTC	CASSPRWTGDNEQFF
NA	TRBV5-1	TRBJ2-7	NA	TGCGCCAGCAGCTTGGGCGGGGCAAACAGAAACGAGCAGTACTTC	CASSLGGANRNEQYF
once	TRBV11-3	TRBJ2-1	TRBD2	TGTGCCAGCAGCCCCCCGGGACTAGCGGGCAATGAGCAGTTCTTC	CASSPPGLAGNEQFF
NA	TRBV11-2	TRBJ2-7	NA	TGTGCCAGCAGCTTAGCTCCCAGGGGCCAGAGCTACGAGCAGTACTTC	CASSLAPRGQSYEQYF
NA	TRBV7-6	TRBJ2-7	TRBD1	TGTGCCAGCAGCTTGATAAAAGGGACAGGGGGATTTGAGCAGTACTTC	CASSLIKGTGGFEQYF
NA	TRBV25-1	TRBJ1-3	TRBD1	TGTGCCAGCAGTGGACAGGGGGCCCCTGGAAACACCATATATTTT	CASSGQGAPGNTIYF
NA	TRBV30	TRBJ2-2	TRBD2	TGTGCCCGAGGGACTAGCGGGACCACCGGGGAGCTGTTTTTT	CARGTSGTTGELFF
NA	TRBV7-9	TRBJ1-3	TRBD1	TGTGCCAGCAGCTTAGGCGGTGGACAGGGGTTAGCAGGAAACACCATATATTTT	CASSLGGGQGLAGNTIYF
NA	TRBV4-1	TRBJ1-1	NA	TGCGCCAGCAGCCAAGTAGGGGTCATCACTGAAGCTTTCTTT	CASSQVGVITEAFF
NA	TRBV5-4	TRBJ2-2	TRBD2	TGTGCCAGCAGCCGGACTAGCGGGAGGGGTGCCGGGGAGCTGTTTTTT	CASSRTSGRGAGELFF
NA	TRBV19	TRBJ2-3	NA	TGTGCCAGTAGGACTATCGGCCGAGGGACAGATACGCAGTATTTT	CASRTIGRGTDTQYF
NA	TRBV27	TRBJ2-2	NA	TGTGCCAGCAGTTTTTCCGGGAACACCGGGGAGCTGTTTTTT	CASSFSGNTGELFF
NA	TRBV6-5	TRBJ2-7	TRBD1	TGTGCCAGCAGTTACGGCGGGACAGGGGAGTACGAGCAGTACTTC	CASSYGGTGEYEQYF
NA	TRBV19	TRBJ2-7	TRBD2	TGTGCCAGTAGTTCTGGCGGGAGCTCCTACGAGCAGTACTTC	CASSSGGSSYEQYF
NA	TRBV7-9	TRBJ1-1	TRBD1	TGTGCCAGCAGCTTCAGGGGGCGCTACACTGAAGCTTTCTTT	CASSFRGRYTEAFF
NA	TRBV28	TRBJ2-7	NA	TGTGCCAGCAAGATCAGGGGACCGATCACCTACGAGCAGTACTTC	CASKIRGPITYEQYF
NA	TRBV19	TRBJ1-5	NA	TGTGCCAGTAGTACCCGGGGGGGGGTAAGCAATCAGCCCCAGCATTTT	CASSTRGGVSNQPQHF
NA	TRBV5-1	TRBJ2-2	NA	TGCGCCAGCAGCTTTGGACAGTTTGCGAACACCGGGGAGCTGTTTTTT	CASSFGQFANTGELFF
few	TRBV19	TRBJ1-5	NA	TGTGCCAGTAGTCCCGGATCGTTTGTTGGTAGTCGGGAGCCCCAGCATTTT	CASSPGSFVGSREPQHF
few	TRBV18	TRBJ2-1	NA	TGTGCCAGCTCACCCCGGGTAGGCAATGAGCAGTTCTTC	CASSPRVGNEQFF
NA	TRBV12-5	TRBJ2-7	TRBD2	TGTGCTAGTGGTCGGCTGGGACTAGCGGTACCTAGATTACCCTACGAGCAGTACTTC	CASGRLGLAVPRLPYEQYF
NA	TRBV29-1	TRBJ1-1	NA	TGCAGCGTCAACAGGGTGGGGCAAGCTTTCTTT	CSVNRVGQAFF